One and the same sample provided the 20 T cell receptor beta chains below, sequenced in a study of cytomegalovirus exposure and HLA in healthy donors. PCR involved 60 Vbeta and 13 Jbeta primers. Sequencing used immunoSEQ multiplex PCR; TCRdb keeps in-frame clones, though not all of them. This table holds 100,000 to 150,000 clones, over 15% found once. The source material was PBMCs. These receptors were collected from a female donor in good health and CMV-seropositive.

In its sample, this clone was seen a few times. This chain links TRBV5-5 with TRBJ2-1, with 7 bases that match TRBD1. CDR3 length equals 15 residues. Germline CDR1 reads SGHKS; CDR2 reads YYEKEE (reference sequence). J gave up 1 base and V 4 bases, and 5 bases lay outside the gene matches. CDR3 DNA: TGTGCCAGCAGCCCTCAGACAGGGTCCTACAATGAGCAGTTCTTC. Translating it yields CASSPQTGSYNEQFF.

This clone showed up just a few times. This rearrangement joins TRBV5-1 to TRBJ1-2; 7 positions match TRBD1. This CDR3 has 14 amino acids. The J segment lost 7 bases and the V segment lost 4 bases, leaving 10 bases of the junction unmatched. From germline, CDR1 is SGHRS and CDR2 YFSETQ. The CDR3: CASSPTPGGGGYTF. CDR3 coding DNA: TGCGCCAGCAGCCCAACCCCAGGGGGAGGTGGCTACACCTTC.

The chain links TRBV19 to TRBJ2-7; 7 bases are a match to TRBD1. J gave up 3 bases and V 4 bases, and 3 bases lay outside the gene matches. Per germline, CDR1 LNHDA and CDR2 SQIVND (reference sequence). The CDR3 sequence is 13 residues long. CDR3 in amino acids: CASSKRDSYEQYF. The CDR3 region has the DNA TGTGCCAGTAGTAAACGGGACAGCTACGAGCAGTACTTC.

This chain links TRBV5-1 with TRBJ2-3, with D unclear. V was clipped by 1 base and J by 6 bases, with 15 bases between them. The CDR3 extends over 15 amino acids. From germline, CDR1 is SGHRS and CDR2 YFSETQ. CDR3 nucleotide sequence: TGCGCCAGCAGCTTGTCCAGTAAGACTGCGGATACGCAGTATTTT. Protein sequence: CASSLSSKTADTQYF.

This clone has only a few counts. This chain links TRBV10-3 with TRBJ2-1, with TRBD2 matching over 7 bases. The germline gives CDR1 ENHRY, CDR2 SYGVKD. This CDR3 has 14 residues. V lost 11 bases, J lost 1 base, and 8 bases stayed unmatched. The CDR3 is CAVTGGDSYNEQFF. CDR3 DNA: TGTGCCGTCACTGGGGGGGATTCCTACAATGAGCAGTTCTTC.

This chain links TRBV9 with TRBJ2-7, with D possibly being TRBD2 (6 bases). V gave up 4 bases and J gave up 3 bases, with 17 bases separating them. Germline lookup yields CDR1 SGDLS and CDR2 YYNGEE. The CDR3 spans 15 residues. The CDR3 is CASSPPTAEGYEQYF. CDR3 DNA: TGTGCCAGCAGCCCCCCGACAGCGGAGGGCTACGAGCAGTACTTC.

The chain is built from TRBV7-2 and TRBJ2-5; D is perhaps TRBD2 (7 bases). Germline V gene data show CDR1 as SGHTA and CDR2 as FQGNSA. The length of the CDR3 is 16 residues. V dropped 1 base and J dropped 5 bases, with 17 bases sitting between them. CDR3 protein: CASSLVSRGGRETQYF. Here the CDR3 DNA reads TGTGCCAGCAGCTTAGTTTCGAGGGGGGGCCGCGAGACCCAGTACTTC.

The chain links TRBV18 to TRBJ2-1, with 7 bases identical to TRBD2. With V trimmed by 3 bases and J by 9 bases, 5 bases remained unmatched. Germline CDR1 and CDR2: KGHSH and LQKENI. CDR3 length equals 13 residues. This CDR3 is CASSPQREAEQFF. Written as DNA, the CDR3 is TGTGCCAGCTCACCCCAACGGGAGGCTGAGCAGTTCTTC.

There are a few counts of this clone. The rearrangement joins TRBV19 to TRBJ1-2; D remains ambiguous. V was clipped by 1 base and J by 6 bases, with 9 bases between them. The CDR3 has 13 residues. Germline V gene data show CDR1 as LNHDA and CDR2 as SQIVND (reference sequence). The chain's CDR3 is CASSIAFTDGYTF. The CDR3 coding sequence is TGTGCCAGTAGTATAGCCTTCACGGATGGCTACACCTTC.

This clone has a handful of counts. The rearrangement uses TRBV15 and TRBJ1-1; D might be TRBD1 (5 bases). CDR3 length: 16 residues. The germline V gene has CDR1 LNHNV and CDR2 YYDKDF (reference sequence). V was cut by 0 bases and J by 2 bases, with 13 bases left in between. The CDR3 coding sequence is TGTGCCACCAGCAGAGATAGGGGCAGAAGAAACACTGAAGCTTTCTTT. It specifies CATSRDRGRRNTEAFF.

This clone has only a few counts. This rearrangement joins TRBV5-1 to TRBJ1-4; D remains unclear. This CDR3 spans 15 amino acids. Germline assignment: CDR1 SGHRS and CDR2 YFSETQ. The germline V and J ends were trimmed by 1 base and 1 base, with 8 bases remaining between them. Written as DNA, the CDR3 is TGCGCCAGCAGCTTGATGAGGAAAACTAATGAAAAACTGTTTTTT. Encoded protein: CASSLMRKTNEKLFF. The variable domain in full, with the rest retrieved from reference TRBV5-1 and TRBJ1-4, is KAGVTQTPRYLIKTRGQQVTLSCSPISGHRSVSWYQQTPGQGLQFLFEYFSETQRNKGNFPGRFSGRQFSNSRSEMNVSTLELGDSALYLCASSLMRKTNEKLFFGSGTQLSVL.

The chain links TRBV2 to TRBJ2-7; the D gene is possibly TRBD1 (7 bases). Trimming removed 6 bases from V and 3 bases from J, with 12 bases in between. The germline CDR1 and CDR2 sequences are SNHLY and FYNNEI. This CDR3 spans 13 amino acids. CDR3 sequence (DNA): TGTGCCAGCAGAGCAGGGGGGCTCTACGAGCAGTACTTC. Its protein product is CASRAGGLYEQYF.

This clone showed up just a few times. This rearrangement joins TRBV2 to TRBJ1-1, with a tentative D call TRBD1 (5 bases). Germline V gives CDR1 SNHLY, CDR2 FYNNEI. Trimming pared 4 bases from V and 6 bases from J, leaving 9 bases between. The CDR3 contains 12 residues. CDR3 in amino acids: CASSVGDSEAFF. The CDR3 nucleotides read TGTGCCAGCAGTGTCGGGGACTCTGAAGCTTTCTTT.

This clone was detected a few times. J is TRBJ2-1 and V is TRBV4-3, with TRBD1 as a possible D gene (6 bases). This CDR3 is built from 16 residues. Germline CDR1 LGHNA, CDR2 YSLEER. Trimming removed 0 bases from V and 5 bases from J, with 14 bases in between. Here the CDR3 DNA reads TGCGCCAGCAGCCAAGAACCCTGGGGGCAGGACAATGAGCAGTTCTTC. Translating gives CASSQEPWGQDNEQFF.

This clone has a handful of counts. The chain couples TRBV30 to TRBJ2-5, with D perhaps matching TRBD1 (6 bases). This CDR3 contains 15 residues. Germline V CDR1 and CDR2: GTSNPN, SVGIG (reference sequence). V lost 2 bases and J lost 6, with 19 bases in between. The CDR3 DNA is TGTGCCTGGAGTTCCCGGACAGTTACTAGGAAGACCCAGTACTTC. Translated, it gives CAWSSRTVTRKTQYF.

This clone occurred a few times. The CDR3 spells CASSSGGGGDTQYF. The CDR3 nucleotides read TGCGCCAGCAGTTCAGGTGGGGGGGGAGATACGCAGTATTTT. The gene calls are TRBV4-1 and TRBJ2-3; 7 bases map to TRBD2. The V segment lost 6 bases and the J segment 5 bases; nucleotides outside the gene matches: 8. The germline V gene has CDR1 MGHRA and CDR2 YSYEKL. This CDR3 is built from 14 residues.

This chain links TRBV7-2 with TRBJ2-7; TRBD2 agrees at 11 bases. Germline trimming cut 5 bases from V and 3 bases from J; bases unmatched to any gene: 9. The CDR3 extends over 16 amino acids. Germline V lookup: CDR1 SGHTA, CDR2 FQGNSA. CDR3 DNA: TGTGCCAGCAGCGCCTTAGGTCTAGCGGGGGGCTACGAGCAGTACTTC. Its protein is CASSALGLAGGYEQYF.

In this sample, this clone turned up a few times. V gene TRBV30 combines with J gene TRBJ1-1, with unresolved D. The CDR3 is made up of 13 amino acids. In germline, CDR1 is GTSNPN, CDR2 SVGIG (reference sequence). Trimming stripped 0 bases from V and 1 base from J, with 6 bases between. The CDR3 sequence: CAWSVQTNTEAFF. CDR3 nucleotides: TGTGCCTGGAGTGTACAAACGAACACTGAAGCTTTCTTT.

Written as DNA, the CDR3 is TGTGCCAGTAGTATAGATGGCGGGAGGGCAAGAGAGACCCAGTACTTC. The encoded protein is CASSIDGGRARETQYF. The genes are TRBV19 and TRBJ2-5; 9 bases are a match to TRBD2. V lost 0 bases and J lost 4; bases outside the gene matches: 6. Germline CDR1 reads LNHDA; CDR2 reads SQIVND (reference sequence). This CDR3 spans 16 amino acids.

The chain is built from TRBV14 and TRBJ2-7; 12 nucleotides line up with TRBD2. The CDR3 contains 17 residues. The V and J ends lost 1 base and 1 base, in that order; junction bases with no gene match: 5. Germline CDR1 is SGHDN and CDR2 is FVKESK. The CDR3 sequence: CASSQVMGLAGSYEQYF. CDR3 sequence (DNA): TGTGCCAGCAGCCAAGTTATGGGACTAGCGGGTTCCTACGAGCAGTACTTC.